This T cell receptor (beta chain) was documented in a study of cytomegalovirus exposure and HLA in healthy donors. The PCR made use of 60 Vbeta and 13 Jbeta primers. Data came from immunoSEQ multiplex PCR; TCRdb stores just in-frame clones and leaves some out. The table lists some 180,000 clones, 65% to 85% of them singletons. Germline CDR1 is SGHRS and CDR2 is YFSETQ. The CDR3 is made up of 14 amino acids. V dropped 4 bases and J dropped 2 bases, with 10 bases sitting between them. There are a few counts of this clone. V and J are TRBV5-1 and TRBJ1-5; D uncertain. The receptor was derived from a girl aged 10 to 17 in good health and CMV-seropositive. Input material: PBMCs. Written as DNA, the CDR3 is TGCGCCAGCAGCGATTCCGGAGGCAATCAGCCCCAGCATTTT. Its translation is CASSDSGGNQPQHF.